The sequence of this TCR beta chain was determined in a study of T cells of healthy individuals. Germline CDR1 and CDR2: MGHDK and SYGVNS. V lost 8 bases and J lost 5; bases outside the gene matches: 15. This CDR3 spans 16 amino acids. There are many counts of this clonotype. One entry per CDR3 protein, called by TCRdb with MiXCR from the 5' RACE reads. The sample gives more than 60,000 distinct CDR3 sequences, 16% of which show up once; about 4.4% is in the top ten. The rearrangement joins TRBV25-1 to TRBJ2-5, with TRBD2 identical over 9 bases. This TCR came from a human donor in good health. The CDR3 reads CASSTPSGGPGETQYF. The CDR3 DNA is TGTGCCAGCTCTACGCCAAGCGGGGGGCCGGGGGAGACCCAGTACTTC.